Below are 30 T cell receptor beta chains sequenced from a single sample in a study of chemoradiotherapy in HPV16-positive cancers. This table comes from immunoSEQ multiplex PCR, and its TCRdb copy is limited to in-frame clones, with some not included. The sample records around 24,000 clones, 87% being singletons. Sequenced material: blood, taken from a patient who underwent chemoradiotherapy. These receptors originate from a human donor with HPV-associated anogenital cancer.

V and J are TRBV30 and TRBJ1-3; possibly TRBD1 for D (6 bases). Germline-derived CDR1 and CDR2 are GTSNPN and SVGIG (reference sequence). V was trimmed by 7 bases and J by 4 bases, leaving 20 bases between them. The CDR3 extends over 15 amino acids. CDR3 in DNA: TGTGCCTCCGGGCGTGGGGGCCGTGTCGGAAACACCATATATTTT. Translating it yields CASGRGGRVGNTIYF. Full variable domain (remainder filled in from reference TRBV30 and TRBJ1-3): SQTIHQWPATLVQPVGSPLSLECTVEGTSNPNLYWYRQAAGRGLQLLFYSVGIGQISSEVPQNLSASRPQDRQFILSSKKLLLSDSGFYLCASGRGGRVGNTIYFGEGSWLTVV.

This clone came up once. J is TRBJ1-6 and V is TRBV9, with 10 bases identical to TRBD1. The CDR3 sequence is 17 residues long. Looked up from germline, CDR1 is SGDLS and CDR2 is YYNGEE. Unmatched junction bases numbered 9, after V lost 1 base and J lost 8 bases. The CDR3 region has the DNA TGTGCCAGCAGCGTAACGACAGGGGGCGGAAGAGATTCACCCCTCCACTTT. Translation gives CASSVTTGGGRDSPLHF.

This clone was counted only a few times. V gene TRBV10-1 combines with J gene TRBJ2-1; possibly TRBD2 for D (5 bases). The CDR3 has 12 amino acids. Trimming removed 5 bases from V and 12 bases from J, with 14 bases in between. Germline lookup yields CDR1 WNHNN and CDR2 SYGVQD (reference sequence). CDR3 sequence reads: CASSRGNLPQFF. DNA of the CDR3: TGCGCCAGCAGTCGGGGTAACCTCCCGCAGTTCTTC.

The V call is TRBV6-5, the J call TRBJ1-2, with D possibly TRBD1 on 6 matching bases. This CDR3 has 16 amino acids. The germline V and J ends were trimmed by 2 bases and 0 bases, with 13 bases remaining between them. The germline gives CDR1 MNHEY, CDR2 SVGAGI. CDR3: CASSYGGARSNYGYTF. The CDR3 coding sequence is TGTGCCAGCAGTTACGGGGGGGCGCGATCTAACTATGGCTACACCTTC.

The chain couples TRBV13 to TRBJ2-2, with D perhaps TRBD1 (6 bases). The V gene's germline CDR1 is PRHDT and CDR2 FYEKMQ (reference sequence). Trimming stripped 2 bases from V and 6 bases from J, with 19 bases between. This CDR3 has 17 residues. The CDR3 DNA is TGTGCCAGCAGCTTAAGGGACATACGAACGAATCCCGGGGAGCTGTTTTTT. Its translation: CASSLRDIRTNPGELFF.

This chain joins TRBV7-8 and TRBJ2-4; TRBD2 matches 12 bases. Germline-derived CDR1 and CDR2 are SGHVS and FQNEAQ. The CDR3 has 14 residues. With 3 bases clipped from V and 8 bases from J, the junction kept 2 bases outside the gene matches. CDR3 loop: CASSLTSGSDIQYF. The CDR3 region has the DNA TGTGCCAGCAGCTTGACTAGCGGGAGTGACATTCAGTACTTC.

J is TRBJ2-3 and V is TRBV5-3; D is undetermined. TRBV5-3 is classed as an ORF, of uncertain function. This CDR3 has 15 amino acids. Trimming removed 1 base from V and 0 bases from J, with 9 bases in between. The DNA of the CDR3 is TGTGCCAGAAGCTTGACTGAGCCTAGCACAGATACGCAGTATTTT. It encodes CARSLTEPSTDTQYF.

This chain uses TRBV19 with TRBJ1-6; TRBD1 agrees at 9 bases. There are 17 residues in the CDR3. Germline assignment: CDR1 LNHDA and CDR2 SQIVND (reference sequence). V trimming: 8 bases; J trimming: 9 bases; junction bases outside the gene matches: 17. The CDR3 region has the DNA TGTGCCAGTTCTGGACAGGGGCCGACGTCAAGGAGTTCACCCCTCCACTTT. Translating gives CASSGQGPTSRSSPLHF.

This clone was detected once. The chain joins TRBV5-1 to TRBJ2-2; possible D gene TRBD2, 6 bases. Germline CDR1 is SGHRS and CDR2 is YFSETQ. The CDR3 spans 16 residues. Trimming left V 0 bases short and J 5 bases short, with 14 bases between. The CDR3 loop is CASSLEAGLGTGELFF. The DNA for the CDR3 is TGCGCCAGCAGCTTGGAGGCGGGGTTAGGTACCGGGGAGCTGTTTTTT. Variable domain in full (rest from reference TRBV5-1 and TRBJ2-2): KAGVTQTPRYLIKTRGQQVTLSCSPISGHRSVSWYQQTPGQGLQFLFEYFSETQRNKGNFPGRFSGRQFSNSRSEMNVSTLELGDSALYLCASSLEAGLGTGELFFGEGSRLTVL.

The rearrangement joins TRBV7-8 to TRBJ1-3; TRBD1 is a possible D gene (5 bases). V was cut by 5 bases and J by 6 bases, with 17 bases left in between. CDR1 is SGHVS and CDR2 is FQNEAQ in the germline V gene. The CDR3 totals 15 residues. In nucleotides, the CDR3 is TGTGCCAGCAGCCCGGACAATGGGCACCTAAACACCATATATTTT. Amino acid sequence: CASSPDNGHLNTIYF. Together with reference TRBV7-8 and TRBJ1-3, the CDR3 gives the full variable domain: GAGVSQSPRYKVAKRGQDVALRCDPISGHVSLFWYQQALGQGPEFLTYFQNEAQLDKSGLPSDRFFAERPEGSVSTLKIQRTQQEDSAVYLCASSPDNGHLNTIYFGEGSWLTVV.

This clone was counted a single time. The gene calls are TRBV10-2 and TRBJ2-3, with a possible D match to TRBD1 (6 bases). Germline V gene lookup returns CDR1 WSHSY and CDR2 SAAADI. The length of the CDR3 is 15 residues. The V end was cut by 0 bases, the J end by 3 bases, with 10 bases between. The CDR3 is CASSESLGATDTQYF. The DNA of the CDR3 is TGCGCCAGCAGTGAGTCGCTGGGGGCGACAGATACGCAGTATTTT.

V is TRBV4-3 and J is TRBJ2-2; tentatively, D is TRBD2 (5 bases). The germline gives CDR1 LGHNA, CDR2 YSLEER. Trimming shortened V by 0 bases and J by 2 bases, and 13 bases separated the two germline ends. CDR3 length: 17 residues. The DNA for the CDR3 is TGCGCCAGCAGCCAAGAGGCGGGCAGCACAAACACCGGGGAGCTGTTTTTT. Protein product: CASSQEAGSTNTGELFF.

The chain employs TRBV6-5 and TRBJ2-2; D not certain. This CDR3 contains 14 residues. The germline V gene has CDR1 MNHEY and CDR2 SVGAGI. Trimming stripped 4 bases from V and 2 bases from J, with 8 bases between. The DNA for the CDR3 is TGTGCCAGCAGTTCCGACCATAACACCGGGGAGCTGTTTTTT. Amino acid sequence: CASSSDHNTGELFF.

J is TRBJ2-5 and V is TRBV10-3; 7 positions match TRBD1. This CDR3 contains 13 residues. V gave up 6 bases and J gave up 2 bases; unmatched junction bases: 3. Germline V CDR1 and CDR2: ENHRY, SYGVKD. The DNA for the CDR3 is TGTGCCATCAGGACAGGGCTACAAGAGACCCAGTACTTC. Encoded protein: CAIRTGLQETQYF.

This clone was recorded once. This sequence joins TRBV5-4 and TRBJ1-2; D is possibly TRBD1 (5 bases). Trimming removed 1 base from V and 5 bases from J, with 21 bases in between. In germline, CDR1 is SGHNT, CDR2 YYREEE (reference sequence). CDR3 length: 17 residues. In DNA form, the CDR3 reads TGTGCCAGCAGCTTGTCCGGAGGAGGGCAGGGCGGATATGGCTACACCTTC. Protein product: CASSLSGGGQGGYGYTF.

This chain connects TRBV30 to TRBJ2-2; 12 nucleotides match TRBD2. The CDR3 consists of 17 residues. Germline V gene sequence: CDR1 GTSNPN, CDR2 SVGIG (reference sequence). J lost 4 bases, V lost 0 bases, and 6 bases had no gene match. CDR3 sequence (DNA): TGTGCCTGGAGTGTGAGGCTAGCGGGAGGGCCCACCGGGGAGCTGTTTTTT. Its translation: CAWSVRLAGGPTGELFF.

The chain carries TRBV11-3 and TRBJ2-5; no clear D gene. This CDR3 spans 12 amino acids. V gave up 6 bases and J gave up 0 bases, with 5 bases separating them. Looked up from germline, CDR1 is SGHNT and CDR2 is YENEEA. In DNA, the CDR3 is TGTGCCAGCAGTTTTAACCAAGAGACCCAGTACTTC. It is translated as CASSFNQETQYF.

The rearrangement links TRBV11-3 to TRBJ1-6; D may be TRBD1 (5 bases). V was trimmed by 5 bases and J by 8 bases, leaving 16 bases between them. Per germline, CDR1 SGHNT and CDR2 YENEEA. There are 15 residues in the CDR3. In DNA, the CDR3 is TGTGCCAGCAGCCCGTCGGGGGGGGTTTATTCACCCCTCCACTTT. The encoded protein is CASSPSGGVYSPLHF.

The genes are TRBV6-6 and TRBJ2-3; D may correspond to TRBD1 or TRBD2 (5 bases each). The germline V and J ends were trimmed by 5 bases and 0 bases, with 12 bases remaining between them. The CDR3 extends over 15 amino acids. In germline, CDR1 is MNHNY, CDR2 SVGAGI (reference sequence). The CDR3 sequence is CASSRGPPSTDTQYF. The CDR3 DNA is TGTGCCAGCAGTAGGGGACCGCCTAGCACAGATACGCAGTATTTT.

This rearrangement joins TRBV5-4 to TRBJ2-5; a possible D gene is TRBD1 (7 bases). The CDR3 covers 16 residues. In germline, CDR1 is SGHNT, CDR2 YYREEE (reference sequence). V was shortened by 3 bases and J by 4 bases, with 19 bases between the two germline ends. This CDR3 reads CASSSKETGRSETQYF. The CDR3 region has the DNA TGTGCCAGCAGCTCCAAAGAGACAGGGAGGTCAGAGACCCAGTACTTC. Drawing the rest from reference TRBV5-4 and TRBJ2-5, the complete variable domain is ETGVTQSPTHLIKTRGQQVTLRCSSQSGHNTVSWYQQALGQGPQFIFQYYREEENGRGNFPPRFSGLQFPNYSSELNVNALELDDSALYLCASSSKETGRSETQYFGPGTRLLVL.

The chain joins TRBV30 to TRBJ1-5, with 9 bases matching TRBD1. The ends lost 1 base at V and 9 bases at J; junction bases unmatched: 13. The CDR3 runs to 16 residues. Looked up from germline, CDR1 is GTSNPN and CDR2 is SVGIG (reference sequence). The CDR3 spells CAWSGAGTGLGGPQHF. The CDR3 DNA reads TGTGCCTGGAGTGGGGCCGGGACAGGGTTAGGAGGGCCCCAGCATTTT.

The chain is built from TRBV6-5 and TRBJ1-1; tentative D call: TRBD1 (5 bases). CDR3 length: 14 amino acids. Germline V gene data show CDR1 as MNHEY and CDR2 as SVGAGI. V was shortened by 4 bases and J by 0 bases, with 9 bases between the two germline ends. The CDR3 sequence: CASSSGKLNTEAFF. As DNA, the CDR3 is TGTGCCAGCAGTTCAGGGAAGCTGAACACTGAAGCTTTCTTT.

This CDR3 is CASSQWGRGSYNSPLHF. CDR3 nucleotides: TGTGCCAGCTCCCAGTGGGGGAGGGGCTCCTATAATTCACCCCTCCACTTT. The chain joins TRBV7-2 to TRBJ1-6; the D gene is possibly TRBD1 (5 bases). The germline gives CDR1 SGHTA, CDR2 FQGNSA. Trimming removed 8 bases from V and 0 bases from J, with 17 bases in between. CDR3 length: 17 residues.

The CDR3 nucleotides are TGTGCCAGCAGCTTAGTCGGGCCCCCCATCTCACCCCTCCACTTT. Translated: CASSLVGPPISPLHF. The chain carries TRBV11-2 and TRBJ1-6; D is undetermined. Germline assignment: CDR1 SGHAT and CDR2 FQNNGV. The V end was cut by 1 base, the J end by 10 bases, with 14 bases between. The CDR3 has 15 amino acids.

V gene TRBV5-4 combines with J gene TRBJ2-3; 9 bases match TRBD2. The V gene's germline CDR1 is SGHNT and CDR2 YYREEE (reference sequence). This CDR3 region has 16 residues. With V trimmed by 10 bases and J by 1 base, 13 bases remained unmatched. The CDR3 DNA reads as TGTGCCGCCGGTGGGGTGCAGCGGGGGGGCACAGATACGCAGTATTTT. This translates into CAAGGVQRGGTDTQYF.

This chain uses TRBV19 with TRBJ2-2; 9 bases agree with TRBD1. Germline V gene lookup returns CDR1 LNHDA and CDR2 SQIVND (reference sequence). This CDR3 region has 13 residues. With 6 bases clipped from V and 10 bases from J, the junction kept 6 bases outside the gene matches. In DNA form, the CDR3 reads TGTGCCAGTAGATGGACAGGGGAAATGGAGCTGTTTTTT. Translating gives CASRWTGEMELFF.

This clone was counted a few times. V gene TRBV30 combines with J gene TRBJ1-2; TRBD1 is a possible D gene (6 bases). CDR1 is GTSNPN and CDR2 is SVGIG in the germline V gene (reference sequence). The CDR3 is 14 amino acids. V lost 4 bases and J lost 0, with 12 bases in between. In nucleotides, the CDR3 is TGTGCCTGGACGGACAGTCCAGCTAACTATGGCTACACCTTC. Encoded protein: CAWTDSPANYGYTF.

The chain combines TRBV7-2 with TRBJ1-6; D gene uncertain. The germline gives CDR1 SGHTA, CDR2 FQGNSA. The V and J ends lost 3 bases and 6 bases respectively, with 6 bases between them. The CDR3 extends over 13 amino acids. For the CDR3, the DNA is TGTGCCAGCAGCTTGGACGGTAATTCACCCCTCCACTTT. The encoded protein is CASSLDGNSPLHF. The whole variable domain, filled in from reference TRBV7-2 and TRBJ1-6, reads GAGVSQSPSNKVTEKGKDVELRCDPISGHTALYWYRQSLGQGLEFLIYFQGNSAPDKSGLPSDRFSAERTGGSVSTLTIQRTQQEDSAVYLCASSLDGNSPLHFGNGTRLTVT.

This clone was detected a few times. The chain recombines TRBV2 with TRBJ1-1; D gene uncertain. Deletions cut 2 bases from V and 4 bases from J, with 11 bases between. This CDR3 has 14 residues. Per the germline V gene, CDR1 is SNHLY and CDR2 is FYNNEI. The CDR3 DNA reads TGTGCCAGCAGTGAAAAAGTTACTACCACTGAAGCTTTCTTT. Translating gives CASSEKVTTTEAFF.

The chain employs TRBV18 and TRBJ2-3, with 12 bases fitting TRBD2. This CDR3 is built from 18 residues. The germline V gene encodes CDR1 KGHSH and CDR2 LQKENI. V lost 3 bases to trimming and J lost 5 bases; unmatched junction nucleotides: 12. The CDR3 protein is CASSPLLAGGAVGDTQYF. The CDR3 DNA is TGTGCCAGCTCACCCCTACTAGCGGGAGGCGCGGTGGGAGATACGCAGTATTTT.